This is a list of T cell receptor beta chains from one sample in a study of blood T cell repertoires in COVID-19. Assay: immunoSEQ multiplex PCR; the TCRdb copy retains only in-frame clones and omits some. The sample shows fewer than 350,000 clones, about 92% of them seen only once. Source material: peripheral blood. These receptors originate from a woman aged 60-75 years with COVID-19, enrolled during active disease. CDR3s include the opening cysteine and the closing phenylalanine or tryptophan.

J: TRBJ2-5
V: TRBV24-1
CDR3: CATSFGGTAETQYF

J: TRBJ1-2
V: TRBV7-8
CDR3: CASSLVVAGGSNYGYTF

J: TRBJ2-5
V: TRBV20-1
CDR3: CSANKQETQYF

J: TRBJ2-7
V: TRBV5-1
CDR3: CASSLPGQGRYEQYF

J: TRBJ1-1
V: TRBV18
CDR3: CASSPRQGKETEAFF

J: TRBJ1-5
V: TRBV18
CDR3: CASSPGRQGSQPQHF

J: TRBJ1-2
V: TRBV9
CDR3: CARRAAGAGGYGYTF

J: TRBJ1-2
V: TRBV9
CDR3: CASSVAGQGRANYGYTF

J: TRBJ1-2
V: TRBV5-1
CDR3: CASSPRRGDYGYTF

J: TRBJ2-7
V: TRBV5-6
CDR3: CASSPVDRPYEQYF

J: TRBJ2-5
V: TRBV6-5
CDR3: CARPIRGSGKETQYF

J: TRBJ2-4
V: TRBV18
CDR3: CASSPPSLAKNIQYF

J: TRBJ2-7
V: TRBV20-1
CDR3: CSASKGDEQYF

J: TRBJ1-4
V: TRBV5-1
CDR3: CASSFATNEKLFF

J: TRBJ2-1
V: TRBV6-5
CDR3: CASSNFQGLYEQFF

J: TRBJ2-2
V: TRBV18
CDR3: CASSPPTRAGELFF

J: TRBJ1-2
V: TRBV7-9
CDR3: CASSFLDNLGYTF